These 31 T cell receptor beta chains were all obtained from the same sample, sequenced in a study of shared clonotypes between healthy human individuals. The table came from immunoSEQ multiplex PCR; TCRdb's copy has only in-frame clones and leaves some out. Counted here are 1.4 million or so clones, around 98.5% occurring once; the ten biggest clones make up approximately 0.4%. The sample was naive CD4+ T cells sorted from blood. Subset reported: CD45RA+ positively selected. The receptor set was obtained from a man under 40 in good health.

The V call is TRBV5-1, the J call TRBJ1-5, with D tentatively TRBD1 (5 bases). The CDR3 runs to 15 residues. V was clipped by 2 bases and J by 5 bases, with 14 bases between them. Germline loops: CDR1 SGHRS, CDR2 YFSETQ. This CDR3 is CASSFGGSGDQPQHF. The CDR3 nucleotides read TGCGCCAGCAGCTTCGGGGGGTCAGGAGATCAGCCCCAGCATTTT.

The chain couples TRBV25-1 to TRBJ2-6; D gene unclear. Trimming took off 1 base at V and 4 bases at J, with 17 bases between the two ends. The CDR3 is made up of 18 amino acids. Germline V gene sequence: CDR1 MGHDK, CDR2 SYGVNS. This chain's CDR3 is CASSELFGSPGGANVLTF. CDR3 nucleotides: TGTGCCAGCAGTGAATTGTTCGGGTCCCCGGGCGGGGCCAACGTCCTGACTTTC.

The V call is TRBV10-3, the J call TRBJ2-7; D ambiguous. The CDR3 is 13 residues long. Germline lookup yields CDR1 ENHRY and CDR2 SYGVKD. The ends were cut back, 8 bases at V and 5 bases at J, with 16 bases in the middle. Here the CDR3 DNA reads TGTGCCATCTCTACGAACCTCCGGGACGAGCAGTACTTC. It encodes CAISTNLRDEQYF.

This clone has only one observation. This chain uses TRBV2 with TRBJ2-2; 10 bases align to TRBD1. This CDR3 is built from 16 residues. The junction had 4 bases not matched to a gene; V was cut back by 6 bases and J by 0 bases. CDR1 and CDR2 from the germline V gene are SNHLY and FYNNEI. The CDR3 nucleotides are TGTGCCAGCAGGCAGACAGGGGGCTCGAACACCGGGGAGCTGTTTTTT. Its translation is CASRQTGGSNTGELFF.

The chain couples TRBV16 to TRBJ2-7, with 7 nucleotides matching TRBD1. The junction had 15 bases not matched to a gene; V was cut back by 3 bases and J by 4 bases. The CDR3 contains 17 residues. The germline V gene has CDR1 KGHSY and CDR2 FQNENV. This chain's CDR3 is CASSHRPRDRDLYEQYF. The CDR3 DNA follows: TGTGCCAGCAGCCACCGCCCCCGGGACAGAGATCTTTACGAGCAGTACTTC.

The J gene is TRBJ1-4, the V gene TRBV30; D uncertain. Trimming stripped 3 bases from V and 5 bases from J, with 10 bases between. The CDR3 covers 13 residues. Germline CDR1 is GTSNPN and CDR2 is SVGIG (reference sequence). CDR3 DNA sequence: TGTGCCTGGAGCAGCGACTTAAATGAAAAACTGTTTTTT. This translates into CAWSSDLNEKLFF. Filled out from reference TRBV30 and TRBJ1-4, the complete variable domain reads SQTIHQWPATLVQPVGSPLSLECTVEGTSNPNLYWYRQAAGRGLQLLFYSVGIGQISSEVPQNLSASRPQDRQFILSSKKLLLSDSGFYLCAWSSDLNEKLFFGSGTQLSVL.

CDR3 region: CASSGGPGAENYEQYF. CDR3 DNA sequence: TGCGCCAGCAGTGGGGGTCCAGGGGCGGAAAACTACGAGCAGTACTTC. The chain combines TRBV10-1 with TRBJ2-7; maybe TRBD1 (6 bases). Germline assignment: CDR1 WNHNN and CDR2 SYGVQD (reference sequence). The V and J ends lost 4 bases and 3 bases respectively, with 19 bases between them. This CDR3 comprises 16 residues.

V gene TRBV4-3 combines with J gene TRBJ1-5; unclear D gene. V lost 2 bases and J lost 6, with 8 bases in between. The CDR3 sequence is 13 residues long. Germline CDR1 reads LGHNA; CDR2 reads YSLEER. DNA of the CDR3: TGCGCCAGCAGCCAAAGCGGGAGTCAGCCCCAGCATTTT. It codes for CASSQSGSQPQHF.

The rearrangement links TRBV11-2 to TRBJ1-4, with TRBD1 identical over 8 bases. Per germline, CDR1 SGHAT and CDR2 FQNNGV. The trim removed 5 bases at V and 8 bases at J, leaving 10 bases unmatched. This CDR3 has 15 residues. The CDR3 DNA follows: TGTGCCAGCAGCCCCCGGACAGGGTATGGCGAAAAACTGTTTTTT. It encodes CASSPRTGYGEKLFF.

This chain's CDR3 is CATRQGTYEQYF. Written as DNA, the CDR3 is TGTGCCACCAGACAGGGTACCTACGAGCAGTACTTC. The V gene is TRBV2, the J gene TRBJ2-7; TRBD1 aligns across 7 bases. The CDR3 length is 12 residues. Unmatched junction bases numbered 5, after V lost 10 bases and J lost 2 bases. Germline CDR1 reads SNHLY; CDR2 reads FYNNEI.

On this clone: Distinct nucleotide sequences in the sample also encode this CDR3. The chain is built from TRBV5-1 and TRBJ2-3, with 10 bases fitting TRBD1. V lost 4 bases and J lost 5; bases outside the gene matches: 4. This CDR3 is 14 amino acids long. Per germline, CDR1 SGHRS and CDR2 YFSETQ. This CDR3 is CASSPRTGGDTQYF. Written as DNA, the CDR3 is TGCGCCAGCAGCCCCCGGACAGGGGGAGATACGCAGTATTTT.

This chain joins TRBV5-1 and TRBJ1-2; 10 bases are shared with TRBD1. Germline loops: CDR1 SGHRS, CDR2 YFSETQ. The CDR3 is 14 amino acids. Germline trimming cut 4 bases from V and 4 bases from J; bases unmatched to any gene: 4. CDR3 in amino acids: CASSTGQGIYGYTF. CDR3 nucleotides: TGCGCCAGCAGCACGGGACAGGGGATCTATGGCTACACCTTC. The complete variable domain, with remaining parts taken from reference TRBV5-1 and TRBJ1-2, reads KAGVTQTPRYLIKTRGQQVTLSCSPISGHRSVSWYQQTPGQGLQFLFEYFSETQRNKGNFPGRFSGRQFSNSRSEMNVSTLELGDSALYLCASSTGQGIYGYTFGSGTRLTVV.

This clone has a single count. The chain joins TRBV29-1 to TRBJ2-1; 11 nucleotides align to TRBD2. The CDR3 is made up of 13 amino acids. V shed 6 bases, J shed 4 bases, and the junction held 2 bases outside the gene matches. CDR1 and CDR2 (germline): SQVTM, ANQGSEA. DNA of the CDR3: TGCAGCGTGGGACTAGCGGATTACAATGAGCAGTTCTTC. Encoded protein: CSVGLADYNEQFF.

Concerning this clone itself: Other DNA sequences in the same sample also yield this CDR3. This chain links TRBV5-1 with TRBJ1-1, with unresolved D. The CDR3 runs 14 residues. V was pared by 1 base and J by 0 bases, with 7 bases between. The germline CDR1 and CDR2 sequences are SGHRS and YFSETQ. CDR3 coding DNA: TGCGCCAGCAGCTTGTGGGGTGTGAACACTGAAGCTTTCTTT. Amino acid sequence: CASSLWGVNTEAFF.

This clone was recorded once. The chain carries TRBV10-3 and TRBJ2-7; D tentatively reads TRBD1 or TRBD2 (5 bases each). Germline-derived CDR1 and CDR2 are ENHRY and SYGVKD. V was pared by 6 bases and J by 7 bases, with 19 bases between. This CDR3 has 14 amino acids. The DNA for the CDR3 is TGTGCCATCAGAGTGGGGACCGCTGGGAGTGAGCAGTACTTC. Its translation: CAIRVGTAGSEQYF.

This chain links TRBV30 with TRBJ2-5; D perhaps matches TRBD2 (5 bases). V lost 3 bases and J lost 5, with 10 bases in between. The CDR3 is 12 residues long. Germline CDR1 is GTSNPN and CDR2 is SVGIG (reference sequence). The CDR3 loop reads CAWRRGLETQYF. The CDR3 DNA sequence: TGTGCCTGGAGACGAGGGTTGGAGACCCAGTACTTC.

The CDR3 coding sequence is TGTGCTAGTGGTTTGGCTGCCAGGGGTAGCACCGGGGAGCTGTTTTTT. Translation: CASGLAARGSTGELFF. The rearrangement joins TRBV12-5 to TRBJ2-2, with D tentatively TRBD1 (6 bases). Per the germline V gene, CDR1 is LGHNT and CDR2 is FRNRAP. This CDR3 contains 16 residues. The V end lost 1 base, the J end lost 4 bases, and 13 bases lay between the germline ends.

The chain has TRBV9 and TRBJ2-7, with D uncertain. This CDR3 region has 15 residues. CDR1 and CDR2 (germline): SGDLS, YYNGEE. The V gene lost 4 bases and the J gene lost 3 bases, with 17 bases spanning the gap. The CDR3 coding sequence is TGTGCCAGCAGCCCCCGGCCAGGCCCCAGCTACGAGCAGTACTTC. Amino acid sequence: CASSPRPGPSYEQYF.

The chain carries TRBV5-1 and TRBJ1-1; a weak D match, TRBD1 (5 bases). Per germline, CDR1 SGHRS and CDR2 YFSETQ. The ends were cut back, 1 base at V and 3 bases at J, with 13 bases in the middle. This CDR3 is 15 amino acids long. CDR3 sequence reads: CASSLMTSGDTEAFF. CDR3 bases: TGCGCCAGCAGCTTGATGACATCGGGGGACACTGAAGCTTTCTTT. Full variable domain (rest looked up from reference TRBV5-1 and TRBJ1-1): KAGVTQTPRYLIKTRGQQVTLSCSPISGHRSVSWYQQTPGQGLQFLFEYFSETQRNKGNFPGRFSGRQFSNSRSEMNVSTLELGDSALYLCASSLMTSGDTEAFFGQGTRLTVV.

The chain recombines TRBV18 with TRBJ2-3, with D unclear. This CDR3 has 17 amino acids. The germline CDR1 and CDR2 sequences are KGHSH and LQKENI. Trimming shortened V by 1 base and J by 1 base, and 15 bases separated the two germline ends. This CDR3 reads CASSPLRVLRGTDTQYF. DNA of the CDR3: TGTGCCAGCTCACCACTCCGGGTCCTAAGGGGCACAGATACGCAGTATTTT.

The chain couples TRBV7-2 to TRBJ2-7, with TRBD2 as a possible D gene (6 bases). Per germline, CDR1 SGHTA and CDR2 FQGNSA. This CDR3 has 17 amino acids. V was cut by 2 bases and J by 0 bases, with 17 bases left in between. CDR3 sequence reads: CASSLKATLANSYEQYF. DNA for the CDR3: TGTGCCAGCAGCTTAAAGGCAACTCTAGCGAACTCCTACGAGCAGTACTTC.

J is TRBJ2-1 and V is TRBV18; 8 bases are a match to TRBD2. CDR1 and CDR2 from the germline V gene are KGHSH and LQKENI. After removal of 1 base from V and 2 bases from J, the junction contained 7 bases not matched to a gene. This CDR3 is built from 17 residues. The CDR3 protein is CASSPRLVGRAYNEQFF. The CDR3 nucleotides read TGTGCCAGCTCACCACGTCTTGTCGGGAGGGCCTACAATGAGCAGTTCTTC.

As for this clone: Other DNA sequences in this specimen translate into the identical CDR3. This chain joins TRBV2 and TRBJ1-5; TRBD1 matches at 7 bases. The ends lost 8 bases at V and 4 bases at J; junction bases unmatched: 5. Germline CDR1 SNHLY, CDR2 FYNNEI. The CDR3 extends over 13 amino acids. The DNA of the CDR3 is TGTGCCAGCCGAGGGGGCCAGAATCAGCCCCAGCATTTT. Its protein product is CASRGGQNQPQHF.

The rearrangement uses TRBV11-3 and TRBJ2-7; 7 bases match TRBD1. Germline V CDR1 and CDR2: SGHNT, YENEEA. The CDR3 has 15 residues. Trimming removed 4 bases from V and 3 bases from J; junction bases left unmatched: 9. CDR3 sequence: CASSSSTGINYEQYF. For the CDR3, the DNA is TGTGCCAGCAGCTCCTCGACAGGGATTAACTACGAGCAGTACTTC.

As for this clone: The same CDR3 is also encoded by other DNA sequences in this sample. The V call is TRBV5-1, the J call TRBJ1-1; 8 bases fit TRBD1. The CDR3 runs to 14 residues. Per the germline V gene, CDR1 is SGHRS and CDR2 is YFSETQ. V trimming: 4 bases; J trimming: 1 base; junction bases outside the gene matches: 3. The CDR3 here is CASSPQGGNTEAFF. DNA of the CDR3: TGCGCCAGCAGCCCACAGGGGGGGAACACTGAAGCTTTCTTT.

A note on this clone: This CDR3 is also generated by other DNA sequences in the sample. The genes are TRBV18 and TRBJ2-1; TRBD2 matches at 10 bases. CDR1 KGHSH and CDR2 LQKENI come from the germline V gene. This CDR3 is built from 16 residues. The V segment lost 3 bases and the J segment 0 bases; nucleotides outside the gene matches: 2. The CDR3 loop reads CASSPLAGVSYNEQFF. The CDR3 region has the DNA TGTGCCAGCTCACCTCTAGCGGGGGTCTCCTACAATGAGCAGTTCTTC.

The V call is TRBV7-9, the J call TRBJ2-1, with D possibly being TRBD2 (5 bases). Trimming cost V 5 bases and J 10 bases, with 24 bases left between them. The CDR3 is made up of 16 amino acids. CDR1 and CDR2 from the germline V gene are SEHNR and FQNEAQ (reference sequence). The CDR3 reads CASSPRRESRLTEQFF. CDR3 sequence (DNA): TGTGCCAGCAGCCCAAGACGGGAATCCCGTTTGACCGAGCAGTTCTTC. The entire variable domain, with the rest obtained from reference TRBV7-9 and TRBJ2-1, is as follows: DTGVSQNPRHKITKRGQNVTFRCDPISEHNRLYWYRQTLGQGPEFLTYFQNEAQLEKSRLLSDRFSAERPKGSFSTLEIQRTEQGDSAMYLCASSPRRESRLTEQFFGPGTRLTVL.

This sequence joins TRBV5-5 and TRBJ1-4; no firm D call. Looked up from germline, CDR1 is SGHKS and CDR2 is YYEKEE (reference sequence). This CDR3 is 14 amino acids long. V was cut by 1 base and J by 8 bases, with 12 bases left in between. CDR3: CASSLFRGSEKLFF. DNA for the CDR3: TGTGCCAGCAGCTTGTTTCGGGGATCGGAAAAACTGTTTTTT.

The J gene is TRBJ2-3, the V gene TRBV4-3; TRBD1 matches 7 bases. This CDR3 has 15 residues. Germline CDR1 reads LGHNA; CDR2 reads YSLEER. V trimming: 4 bases; J trimming: 3 bases; junction bases outside the gene matches: 7. DNA of the CDR3: TGCGCCAGCAGCCCAGGGGCCAGGGGGACAGATACGCAGTATTTT. Encoded protein: CASSPGARGTDTQYF.

The rearrangement joins TRBV23-1 to TRBJ2-4; tentatively, D is TRBD2 (6 bases). TRBV23-1 is assigned to the ORF class and has an uncertain function. CDR3 length: 16 amino acids. V was shortened by 0 bases and J by 1 base, with 10 bases between the two germline ends. The DNA of the CDR3 is TGCGCCAGCAGTCAATCGGGGGAGGAGGCCAAAAACATTCAGTACTTC. Protein: CASSQSGEEAKNIQYF.

The chain is built from TRBV4-3 and TRBJ2-7; D ambiguous. The CDR3 runs 14 residues. Between the trimmed V and J ends, which lost 0 bases and 2 bases, there was a span of 8 bases. Germline CDR1 LGHNA, CDR2 YSLEER. For the CDR3, the DNA is TGCGCCAGCAGCCAAGAGTATGGCACCTACGAGCAGTACTTC. Residues: CASSQEYGTYEQYF.